Below, 16 T cell receptor beta chains from the same sample are listed, as sequenced in a study of human T cells and chemical hapten exposure (dated by TCRdb to the early 2020s). Libraries were prepared through RACE. Sequencing used a NextSeq 500. TCRdb reprocessing: public reads trimmed at Q25 with fastp, clones called with MiXCR, in-frame beta chains kept. Under each unique CDR3 protein, matching rows form one entry showing the most common genes and DNA. This sample lists 300,000 to 450,000 distinct CDR3 sequences; approximately 5.1% were detected once. The ten biggest clones cover roughly 2.6% of the sample. This specimen's time point label, per the study, means: pre-sensitization, week 0. According to the study, the label for this sample's treatment or condition signals: therapeutic diphenylcyclopropenone sensitization with weekly scalp DPC. This material consisted of whole blood, taken in connection with sensitization to the hapten diphenylcyclopropenone (DPC). The receptor source for this set is a woman in her 50s with alopecia areata. Some clones in this sample may be carry-over from other donors' samples.

The chain links TRBV7-2 to TRBJ2-3; TRBD1 might be the D (5 bases). From germline, CDR1 is SGHTA and CDR2 FQGNSA. The CDR3 is made up of 15 amino acids. Trimming took off 5 bases at V and 2 bases at J, with 14 bases between the two ends. CDR3 region: CASSPLGRDTDTQYF. The CDR3 DNA sequence: TGTGCCAGCAGCCCCCTCGGCAGGGACACAGATACGCAGTATTTT.

CDR3 in DNA: TGTGCCAGCAGCTTTGGGCAGGGGGCCGGGGGCTACACCTTC. It encodes CASSFGQGAGGYTF. This rearrangement joins TRBV7-2 to TRBJ1-2; 8 nucleotides agree with TRBD1. The junction had 8 bases not matched to a gene; V was cut back by 3 bases and J by 8 bases. CDR1 is SGHTA and CDR2 is FQGNSA in the germline V gene. CDR3 length: 14 amino acids. Full variable domain (missing parts from reference TRBV7-2 and TRBJ1-2): GAGVSQSPSNKVTEKGKDVELRCDPISGHTALYWYRQSLGQGLEFLIYFQGNSAPDKSGLPSDRFSAERTGGSVSTLTIQRTQQEDSAVYLCASSFGQGAGGYTFGSGTRLTVV.

Many counts were recorded for this clonotype. The CDR3 here is CASSLLGLGLSNQPQHF. The CDR3 bases are TGTGCCAGCAGTTTATTAGGGTTGGGGTTGAGCAATCAGCCCCAGCATTTT. The gene calls are TRBV12-3 or TRBV12-4 and TRBJ1-5, with D unresolved. With 2 bases removed from V and 1 base from J, the gap between germline ends came to 15 bases. The CDR3 loop spans 17 amino acids.

This clonotype was picked up many times. The J gene is TRBJ2-2, the V gene TRBV7-2, with 7 bases aligning to TRBD1. The CDR3 spans 16 residues. V was clipped by 4 bases and J by 4 bases; unmatched bases: 9. Germline assignment: CDR1 SGHTA and CDR2 FQGNSA. In DNA, the CDR3 is TGTGCCAGCAGCTGGCGGACAGGAGGTTCCACCGGGGAGCTGTTTTTT. Translation: CASSWRTGGSTGELFF.

This clonotype was picked up many times. The chain joins TRBV20-1 to TRBJ1-2; TRBD1 agrees at 8 bases. Losses at the gene ends were 0 bases for V and 7 bases for J; bases not matched to a gene: 10. Germline loops: CDR1 DFQATT, CDR2 SNEGSKA (reference sequence). The CDR3 is made up of 15 amino acids. The chain's CDR3 is CSARDLSGGSFGYTF. The CDR3 nucleotides are TGCAGTGCTAGAGATCTTTCAGGGGGCAGTTTTGGCTACACCTTC.

This clonotype was counted only a few times. The chain joins TRBV7-3 to TRBJ2-5, with a weak D call TRBD2 (5 bases). Trimming took 0 bases from V and 5 from J, leaving 16 bases between them. This CDR3 contains 16 residues. Germline V lookup: CDR1 SGHTA, CDR2 FQGTGA. CDR3 in DNA: TGTGCCAGCAGCTTAACTGTAGGACCACCGGGGGAGACCCAGTACTTC. Amino acid sequence: CASSLTVGPPGETQYF.

This clonotype was recorded at least ten times. The chain employs TRBV29-1 and TRBJ1-4; unclear D gene. Germline V gene lookup returns CDR1 SQVTM and CDR2 ANQGSEA. The CDR3 covers 12 residues. V shed 3 bases and J shed 4 bases, with 6 bases lying between them. The chain's CDR3 is CSVDIGNEKLFF. CDR3 bases: TGCAGCGTTGACATCGGTAATGAAAAACTGTTTTTT.

This clonotype was recorded many times. The chain recombines TRBV2 with TRBJ1-5; D call uncertain. Germline V gives CDR1 SNHLY, CDR2 FYNNEI. The CDR3 is 15 residues long. V lost 2 bases and J lost 4, with 12 bases in between. CDR3 DNA: TGTGCCAGCAGTGAATACCGCGTCCTTAATCAGCCCCAGCATTTT. As protein: CASSEYRVLNQPQHF. The entire variable domain, with the rest obtained from reference TRBV2 and TRBJ1-5, is as follows: EPEVTQTPSHQVTQMGQEVILRCVPISNHLYFYWYRQILGQKVEFLVSFYNNEISEKSEIFDDQFSVERPDGSNFTLKIRSTKLEDSAMYFCASSEYRVLNQPQHFGDGTRLSIL.

A word on this clonotype: Relative to the germline gene, one junction end is altered; a read error may explain this. J is TRBJ1-6 and V is TRBV6-5; 11 positions match TRBD1. CDR1 and CDR2 from the germline V gene are MNHEY and SVGAGI. The CDR3 totals 15 residues. CDR3 in amino acids: CTSSFGQGAYSPLHF. The DNA of the CDR3 is TGTACCAGCAGTTTCGGACAGGGGGCATATTCACCCCTCCACTTT.

At least ten counts were recorded for this clonotype. In DNA, the CDR3 is TGTGCCAGCAGCTTGTTGGGCTCGCCGAACACTGAAGCTTTCTTT. The encoded protein is CASSLLGSPNTEAFF. The chain recombines TRBV5-4 with TRBJ1-1, with no clear D. Trimming pared 1 base from V and 1 base from J, leaving 11 bases between. The CDR3 is made up of 15 amino acids. Germline V gene data show CDR1 as SGHNT and CDR2 as YYREEE (reference sequence).

This clonotype has a count of ten or more. The chain uses TRBV7-9 and TRBJ2-7; 7 bases are shared with TRBD1. CDR1 and CDR2 from the germline V gene are SEHNR and FQNEAQ (reference sequence). V was clipped by 4 bases and J by 2 bases; unmatched bases: 5. The CDR3 sequence is 14 residues long. CDR3 bases: TGTGCCAGCAGCTCACAGGGGATCGCCTACGAGCAGTACTTC. This gives the protein CASSSQGIAYEQYF.

This clonotype was seen ten or more times. The chain recombines TRBV2 with TRBJ2-7; 7 bases map to TRBD2. Germline assignment: CDR1 SNHLY and CDR2 FYNNEI. This CDR3 is 13 amino acids long. With 8 bases clipped from V and 3 bases from J, the junction kept 7 bases outside the gene matches. The CDR3 loop reads CASSASGVYEQYF. The CDR3 DNA follows: TGTGCCAGCTCCGCCAGCGGGGTCTACGAGCAGTACTTC.

This clonotype was observed many times. The rearrangement uses TRBV24-1 and TRBJ2-1, with 11 bases fitting TRBD1. CDR1 is KGHDR and CDR2 is SFDVKD in the germline V gene. Germline trimming cut 3 bases from V and 6 bases from J; bases unmatched to any gene: 3. The length of the CDR3 is 15 residues. The CDR3 coding sequence is TGTGCCACCAGTGATACCGGGACAGGGGGCAATGAGCAGTTCTTC. Its translation: CATSDTGTGGNEQFF.

The chain recombines TRBV7-9 with TRBJ1-6; possibly TRBD1 for D (5 bases). In germline, CDR1 is SEHNR, CDR2 FQNEAQ (reference sequence). The germline V and J ends were trimmed by 5 bases and 8 bases, with 13 bases remaining between them. The CDR3 extends over 14 amino acids. The CDR3 here is CASSADSSHSPLHF. The DNA of the CDR3 is TGTGCCAGCAGCGCCGACAGCTCCCATTCACCCCTCCACTTT.

This clonotype was counted many times. The CDR3 sequence: CASSSEGLAVEQYF. CDR3 DNA: TGTGCCAGCAGCTCGGAGGGACTAGCGGTCGAGCAGTACTTC. J is TRBJ2-7 and V is TRBV3-1; TRBD2 matches at 11 bases. The CDR3 is 14 amino acids. From germline, CDR1 is LGHDT and CDR2 YNNKEL (reference sequence). With 5 bases clipped from V and 6 bases from J, the junction kept 6 bases outside the gene matches.

This clonotype was seen many times. The rearrangement links TRBV9 to TRBJ1-1; 8 bases match TRBD1. CDR1 is SGDLS and CDR2 is YYNGEE in the germline V gene. V trimming: 0 bases; J trimming: 5 bases; junction bases outside the gene matches: 6. The CDR3 runs 15 residues. DNA of the CDR3: TGTGCCAGCAGCGTAGGAGGTCAGGGGGCAACTGAAGCTTTCTTT. It is translated as CASSVGGQGATEAFF.